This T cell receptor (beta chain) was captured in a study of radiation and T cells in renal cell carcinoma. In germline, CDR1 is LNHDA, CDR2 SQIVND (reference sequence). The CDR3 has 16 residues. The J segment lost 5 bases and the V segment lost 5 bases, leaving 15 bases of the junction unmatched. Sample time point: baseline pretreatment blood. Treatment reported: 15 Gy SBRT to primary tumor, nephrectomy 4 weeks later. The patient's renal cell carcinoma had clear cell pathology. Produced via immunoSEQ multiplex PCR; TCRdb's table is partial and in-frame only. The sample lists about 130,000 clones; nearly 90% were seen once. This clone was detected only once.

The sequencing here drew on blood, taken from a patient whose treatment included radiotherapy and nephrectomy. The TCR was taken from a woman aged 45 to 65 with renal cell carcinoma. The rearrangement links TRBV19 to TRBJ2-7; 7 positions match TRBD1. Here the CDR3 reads CASSVDRDYAPHEQYF. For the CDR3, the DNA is TGTGCCAGTAGTGTCGACAGGGATTACGCTCCTCACGAGCAGTACTTC.